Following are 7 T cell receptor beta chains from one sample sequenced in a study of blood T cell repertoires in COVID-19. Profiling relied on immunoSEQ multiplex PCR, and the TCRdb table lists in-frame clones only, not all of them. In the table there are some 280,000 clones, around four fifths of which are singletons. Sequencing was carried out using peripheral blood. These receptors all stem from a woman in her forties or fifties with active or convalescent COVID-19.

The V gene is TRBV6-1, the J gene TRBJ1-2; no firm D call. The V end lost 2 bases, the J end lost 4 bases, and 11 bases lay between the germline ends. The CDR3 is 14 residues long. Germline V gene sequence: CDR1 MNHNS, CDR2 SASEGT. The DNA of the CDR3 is TGTGCCAGCAGTGAAATCGGGGTTCCCTATGGCTACACCTTC. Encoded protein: CASSEIGVPYGYTF.

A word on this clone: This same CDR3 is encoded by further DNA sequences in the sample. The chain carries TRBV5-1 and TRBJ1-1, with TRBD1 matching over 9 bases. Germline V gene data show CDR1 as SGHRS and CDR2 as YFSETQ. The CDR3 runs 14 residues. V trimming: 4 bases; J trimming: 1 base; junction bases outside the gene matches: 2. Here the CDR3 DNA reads TGCGCCAGCAGCACGGGACAGGGGAACACTGAAGCTTTCTTT. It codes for CASSTGQGNTEAFF. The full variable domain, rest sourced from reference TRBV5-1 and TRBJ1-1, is KAGVTQTPRYLIKTRGQQVTLSCSPISGHRSVSWYQQTPGQGLQFLFEYFSETQRNKGNFPGRFSGRQFSNSRSEMNVSTLELGDSALYLCASSTGQGNTEAFFGQGTRLTVV.

The CDR3 DNA follows: TGCAGCGTGCGAGACAGGGCGGGCACAGATACGCAGTATTTT. As protein: CSVRDRAGTDTQYF. The J gene is TRBJ2-3, the V gene TRBV29-1; 7 nucleotides align to TRBD1. V trimming: 6 bases; J trimming: 1 base; junction bases outside the gene matches: 7. Per the germline V gene, CDR1 is SQVTM and CDR2 is ANQGSEA. The CDR3 is made up of 14 amino acids.

The CDR3 nucleotides read TGTGCCAGCAGTTACACGCGGGGAACAGGCGGGGAGCTGTTTTTT. It specifies CASSYTRGTGGELFF. This chain links TRBV6-5 with TRBJ2-2, with D possibly TRBD2 on 6 matching bases. The CDR3 runs 15 residues. Germline V gene lookup returns CDR1 MNHEY and CDR2 SVGAGI. Trimming shortened V by 2 bases and J by 7 bases, and 14 bases separated the two germline ends.

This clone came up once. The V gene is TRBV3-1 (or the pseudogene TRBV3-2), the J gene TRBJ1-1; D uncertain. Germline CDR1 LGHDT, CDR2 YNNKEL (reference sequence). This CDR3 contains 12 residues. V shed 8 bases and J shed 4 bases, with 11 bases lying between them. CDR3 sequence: CASGPVRTEAFF. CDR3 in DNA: TGTGCCAGCGGCCCTGTGCGCACTGAAGCTTTCTTT.

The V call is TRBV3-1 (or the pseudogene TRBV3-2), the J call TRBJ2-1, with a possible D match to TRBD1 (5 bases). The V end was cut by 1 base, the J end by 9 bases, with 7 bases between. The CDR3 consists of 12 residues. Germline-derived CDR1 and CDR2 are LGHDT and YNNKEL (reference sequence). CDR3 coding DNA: TGTGCCAGCAGCCAAGGGGGCGGTGAGCAGTTCTTC. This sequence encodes CASSQGGGEQFF.

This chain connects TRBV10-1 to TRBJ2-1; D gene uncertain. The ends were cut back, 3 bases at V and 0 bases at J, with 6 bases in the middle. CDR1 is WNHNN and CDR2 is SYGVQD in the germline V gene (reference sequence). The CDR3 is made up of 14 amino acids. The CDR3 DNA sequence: TGCGCCAGCAGTGATTCAAACTCCTACAATGAGCAGTTCTTC. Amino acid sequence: CASSDSNSYNEQFF.